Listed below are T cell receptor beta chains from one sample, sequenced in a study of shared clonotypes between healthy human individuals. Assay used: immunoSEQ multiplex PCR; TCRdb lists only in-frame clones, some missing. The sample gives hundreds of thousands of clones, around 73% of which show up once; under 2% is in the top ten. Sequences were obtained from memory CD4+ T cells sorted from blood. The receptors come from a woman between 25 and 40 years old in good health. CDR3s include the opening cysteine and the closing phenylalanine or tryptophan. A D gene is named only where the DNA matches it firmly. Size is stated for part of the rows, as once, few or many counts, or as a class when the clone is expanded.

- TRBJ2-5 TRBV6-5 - TGTGCCAGCAGTTTTGGCACTCCAGAGACCCAGTACTTC CASSFGTPETQYF
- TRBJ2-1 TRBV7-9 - TGTGCCAGCAGCTACGCAGGGGCCAGTGAGCAGTTCTTC CASSYAGASEQFF
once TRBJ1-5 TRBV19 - TGTGCCAGTACCGTTTATAGCAATCAGCCCCAGCATTTT CASTVYSNQPQHF
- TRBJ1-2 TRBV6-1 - TGTGCCAGCAGTGAATACAGGGTCGGGTACACCTTC CASSEYRVGYTF
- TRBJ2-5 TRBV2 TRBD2 TGTGCCAGCAGAAGCCCAGCGGGGGGGAAGACCCAGTACTTC CASRSPAGGKTQYF
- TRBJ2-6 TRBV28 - TGTGCCAGCAGTTCCCCCTACCCTTTTGACTCTGGGGCCAACGTCCTGACTTTC CASSSPYPFDSGANVLTF
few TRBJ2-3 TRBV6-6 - TGTGCCAGCAGTGGCACAGGCACAGATACGCAGTATTTT CASSGTGTDTQYF
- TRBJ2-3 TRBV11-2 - TGTGCCAGCAGCCCCGCCGGTCGAGATACGCAGTATTTT CASSPAGRDTQYF
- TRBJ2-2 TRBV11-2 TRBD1 TGTGCCAGCGGACAGGGAAACACCGGGGAGCTGTTTTTT CASGQGNTGELFF
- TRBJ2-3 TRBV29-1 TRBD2 TGCAGCGCTGTAGCGGGAGGGACAGATACGCAGTATTTT CSAVAGGTDTQYF
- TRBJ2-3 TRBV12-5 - TGTGCTAGTGGTTTGGTAATGGGCGGTTCCCATACGCAGTATTTT CASGLVMGGSHTQYF